The source of this T cell receptor (beta chain) is a study of blood T cells in healthy people across ages (dated by TCRdb to between 2014 and 2016). About the study as a whole: In model experiments, template switching captured roughly one uniquely barcoded TCR beta cDNA molecule for every two T cells. To track age-related changes in TCR beta repertoire diversity, the study relied on deep sequencing normalized with unique cDNA molecular identifiers. Donors were grouped into four age groups: young (average approximately 15 years), middle-aged (over 35), aged (62) and long-lived (approximately 78). To avoid experimental bias, donors of different ages were distributed randomly across sequencing lanes. The study analyzed two additional independent replicas of 1 million unique cDNA reads from the same blood draw for two donors, one aged 18 to 29 and one aged 80 or older. The investigation overall reported the following: Estimates of total diversity from one million sequenced T cells were regarded as lower bounds and underestimates. Observed TCR beta diversity per million T cells fell roughly linearly with age, and a significant reduction was already apparent by age roughly 41. Compared with the aged group, more naive CD4+ T cells, fewer expanded clones and increased TCR diversity were shown by the long-lived group, suggesting age selection. Because profiling used bulk unsorted PBMCs, naive and antigen-experienced compartments could not be compared conclusively. The percentage of naive T cells measured by flow cytometry correlated strongly with observed TCR beta diversity. Because the CMV infection status of the donors was unknown, age-related changes in expanded clonotypes may potentially have been confounded.

Comments on this clonotype: Its antigen is still unknown. No base qualities exist here, and no much larger clone lies one base off it.

Library preparation used 5' RACE. The instrument was an Illumina HiSeq 2500. The second PCR ran for roughly 7 to 12 cycles and used a J-beta primer mix along with a sample-barcoded 5' primer. Each TCR beta cDNA molecule received a unique molecular identifier from a template-switch 5' adaptor carrying 12 random nucleotides. Each sample yielded at least 2.5 million CDR3-containing paired-end reads. First-strand cDNA was synthesized from all RNA with the Mint cDNA synthesis kit, primed by a TRBC-specific oligonucleotide. After uracil-DNA glycosylase treatment, a first 18-cycle PCR used universal primers M1SS and BC2_uni_R on all cDNA. Per the authors' processing: For normalization, 1 million high-quality reads were randomly selected from each sample, with every read carrying a distinct molecular identifier. Instead of being binned into consensus sequences, reads with shared molecular identifiers were discarded. MiTCR, with a Q25 quality threshold and the strictest error-elimination algorithm, was used for CDR3 identification, clonotype clustering and error correction. A nonparametric unseen species model with Euler transformation was used to estimate lower-bound total TCR beta diversity. TCRdb trimmed the raw reads at Q25, called clones with MiXCR and kept productive beta chains. Rows with one shared CDR3 protein collapse into an entry with the most common genes and DNA. TCRdb, not the authors, supplied the V and J calls. The sample records hundreds of thousands of distinct CDR3 sequences, approximately 53% of which are singletons. Under 30% of the sample lies in the top ten.

V was cut back by 1 base and J by 2 bases, leaving a gap of 8 bases between them. The germline V gene (reference sequence) yields MNHEY for CDR1 and SMNVEV for CDR2. The CDR3 sequence holds 15 residues, the cysteine and phenylalanine included. Only the CDR3 DNA stays, 45 bases, in frame from base 1. Donors were a few dozen systemically healthy Caucasian individuals from Russia aged roughly 6 to 95 years. Roughly 10 milliliters of peripheral blood were drawn from each donor into EDTA-treated Vacutainer tubes. Ficoll-Paque density-gradient centrifugation was used to isolate PBMCs, with at least 7 million per sample. Trizol reagent was used to extract total RNA from PBMCs, with at least 5 micrograms per sample. For every donor, flow cytometry on a PBMC aliquot measured the percentage of naive CD45RAhigh/CD27high T cells.

The sequenced material came from blood. This clonotype was sampled from a man aged 40-50 years in good health. The receptor chain draws on TRBV27 and TRBJ1-4; tentative D gene TRBD1, with 5 bases matching. The CDR3 reads as follows: CASSLWGTTNEKLFF. DNA sequence: TGTGCCAGCAGTTTATGGGGGACCACTAATGAAAAACTGTTTTTT. With the portions outside the CDR3 filled from the reference TRBV27 and TRBJ1-4 genes, the complete variable region becomes EAQVTQNPRYLITVTGKKLTVTCSQNMNHEYMSWYRQDPGLGLRQIYYSMNVEVTDKGDVPEGYKVSRKEKRNFPLILESPSPNQTSLYFCASSLWGTTNEKLFFGSGTQLSVL.